These 14 T cell receptor beta chains were sequenced from one sample in a study of blood T cell repertoires in COVID-19. This table comes from immunoSEQ multiplex PCR, and its TCRdb copy is limited to in-frame clones, with some not included. The sample holds more than 200,000 clones, around 80% seen once. Sequencing was carried out using peripheral blood. The receptors were gathered from a woman of 80 years or more with acute or convalescent COVID-19.

The chain links TRBV19 to TRBJ1-2; unclear D gene. The CDR3 consists of 15 residues. The germline V and J ends were trimmed by 1 base and 4 bases, with 13 bases remaining between them. The germline gives CDR1 LNHDA, CDR2 SQIVND (reference sequence). The CDR3 sequence: CASSIGPSDAYGYTF. The CDR3 DNA is TGTGCCAGTAGTATAGGACCCAGCGACGCCTATGGCTACACCTTC.

This rearrangement joins TRBV3-1 (or the pseudogene TRBV3-2) to TRBJ2-7; TRBD1 matches 9 bases. Germline CDR1 LGHDT, CDR2 YNNKEL (reference sequence). There are 17 residues in the CDR3. The V segment lost 4 bases and the J segment 1 base; nucleotides outside the gene matches: 11. CDR3 DNA: TGTGCCAGCAGCCGATCATTAAGGGGGACAGGGTCCTACGAGCAGTACTTC. This translates into CASSRSLRGTGSYEQYF.

The chain joins TRBV19 to TRBJ2-7, with D maybe TRBD1 (8 bases). Trimming cost V 3 bases and J 7 bases, with 19 bases left between them. The germline gives CDR1 LNHDA, CDR2 SQIVND (reference sequence). The CDR3 sequence is 15 residues long. The CDR3 spells CASSIQQGEGLEQYF. CDR3 bases: TGTGCCAGTAGTATTCAACAGGGGGAGGGTTTGGAGCAGTACTTC.

This clone was observed once. The J gene is TRBJ1-5, the V gene TRBV3-1 (or the pseudogene TRBV3-2), with 8 bases aligning to TRBD1. Germline loops: CDR1 LGHDT, CDR2 YNNKEL (reference sequence). The V segment lost 0 bases and the J segment 5 bases; nucleotides outside the gene matches: 9. This CDR3 has 17 amino acids. DNA for the CDR3: TGTGCCAGCAGCCAAGATCCCAGGGGGCGGTTGGATCAGCCCCAGCATTTT. Protein sequence: CASSQDPRGRLDQPQHF.

This clone was counted a few times. CDR3 in amino acids: CASSAGRDTEAFF. CDR3 DNA sequence: TGTGCCAGCAGTGCCGGCAGGGACACTGAAGCTTTCTTT. The chain combines TRBV6-4 with TRBJ1-1; TRBD1 might be the D (5 bases). The CDR3 totals 13 residues. Deletions cut 4 bases from V and 3 bases from J, with 9 bases between. CDR1 and CDR2 from the germline V gene are MRHNA and SNTAGT.

This clone was counted a few times. The chain combines TRBV7-3 with TRBJ2-1, with 7 positions matching TRBD2. Germline trimming cut 2 bases from V and 7 bases from J; bases unmatched to any gene: 5. Germline V gives CDR1 SGHTA, CDR2 FQGTGA. There are 14 residues in the CDR3. The DNA of the CDR3 is TGTGCCAGCAGCTTAGTGGGAGGGCAGAATGAGCAGTTCTTC. It yields the protein CASSLVGGQNEQFF.

The CDR3 loop is CASSTGTDATNEKLFF. The CDR3 coding sequence is TGTGCCAGTAGTACCGGGACAGACGCAACTAATGAAAAACTGTTTTTT. The J gene is TRBJ1-4, the V gene TRBV19; 7 bases map to TRBD1. V gave up 4 bases and J gave up 0 bases; unmatched junction bases: 5. CDR3 length: 16 residues. Germline V gene lookup returns CDR1 LNHDA and CDR2 SQIVND (reference sequence).

The chain employs TRBV6-2 or TRBV6-3 and TRBJ1-6, with D unclear. Trimming took 5 bases from V and 1 from J, leaving 6 bases between them. The CDR3 length is 14 residues. Germline loops: CDR1 MNHEY, CDR2 SVGEGT. The CDR3 nucleotides read TGTGCCAGCAGTGCCAGGTCCTATAATTCACCCCTCCACTTT. The encoded protein is CASSARSYNSPLHF.

V usage is TRBV28 and J usage is TRBJ2-7, with 7 bases that match TRBD1. The CDR3 totals 17 residues. Trimming cost V 6 bases and J 0 bases; bases outside gene matches: 14. CDR1 MDHEN and CDR2 SYDVKM come from the germline V gene. DNA for the CDR3: TGTGCCAGCAGAGACTCTACGACAGGGCTGGGCTCCTACGAGCAGTACTTC. Residues: CASRDSTTGLGSYEQYF.

Here the CDR3 DNA reads TGTGCCAGCTCACCACGGGGGGGCGCACCGCAAGAGACCCAGTACTTC. Protein sequence: CASSPRGGAPQETQYF. The V call is TRBV18, the J call TRBJ2-5, with D tentatively TRBD2 (7 bases). Looked up from germline, CDR1 is KGHSH and CDR2 is LQKENI. The CDR3 is 16 residues long. Between the trimmed V and J ends, which lost 1 base and 2 bases, there was a span of 14 bases.

The V and J genes are TRBV7-2 and TRBJ1-2; 7 bases line up with TRBD1. Unmatched junction bases numbered 6, after V lost 4 bases and J lost 4 bases. Germline V gene data show CDR1 as SGHTA and CDR2 as FQGNSA. This CDR3 contains 14 residues. Here the CDR3 reads CASSSDRDGYGYTF. The CDR3, as DNA: TGTGCCAGCAGCTCCGACAGGGATGGCTATGGCTACACCTTC. Based on the CDR3 plus reference TRBV7-2 and TRBJ1-2, the full variable domain is GAGVSQSPSNKVTEKGKDVELRCDPISGHTALYWYRQSLGQGLEFLIYFQGNSAPDKSGLPSDRFSAERTGGSVSTLTIQRTQQEDSAVYLCASSSDRDGYGYTFGSGTRLTVV.

The V and J genes are TRBV24-1 and TRBJ1-1; weak D call: TRBD1 (5 bases). Germline V lookup: CDR1 KGHDR, CDR2 SFDVKD. Trimming removed 4 bases at V and 1 base at J, with 6 bases between. The CDR3 is 13 residues long. The chain's CDR3 is CATSERGNTEAFF. The CDR3 DNA is TGTGCCACCAGTGAAAGGGGGAACACTGAAGCTTTCTTT.

Notes on this clone: At the DNA level, this CDR3 is encoded by other sequences in the same sample as well. This chain joins TRBV29-1 and TRBJ1-2, with 9 bases that match TRBD1. Germline V CDR1 and CDR2: SQVTM, ANQGSEA. The CDR3 consists of 11 residues. Losses at the gene ends were 7 bases for V and 6 bases for J; bases not matched to a gene: 3. The CDR3 region is CSGRTGDGYTF. CDR3 in DNA: TGCAGCGGCAGGACAGGGGATGGCTACACCTTC. The full variable domain, with the rest looked up from reference TRBV29-1 and TRBJ1-2, is SAVISQKPSRDICQRGTSLTIQCQVDSQVTMMFWYRQQPGQSLTLIATANQGSEATYESGFVIDKFPISRPNLTFSTLTVSNMSPEDSSIYLCSGRTGDGYTFGSGTRLTVV.

The chain is built from TRBV5-1 and TRBJ2-1, with TRBD1 matching over 7 bases. Losses at the gene ends were 0 bases for V and 2 bases for J; bases not matched to a gene: 2. This CDR3 is 15 amino acids long. Germline lookup yields CDR1 SGHRS and CDR2 YFSETQ. This chain's CDR3 is CASSLEGGAYNEQFF. CDR3 bases: TGCGCCAGCAGCTTGGAAGGGGGCGCCTACAATGAGCAGTTCTTC.